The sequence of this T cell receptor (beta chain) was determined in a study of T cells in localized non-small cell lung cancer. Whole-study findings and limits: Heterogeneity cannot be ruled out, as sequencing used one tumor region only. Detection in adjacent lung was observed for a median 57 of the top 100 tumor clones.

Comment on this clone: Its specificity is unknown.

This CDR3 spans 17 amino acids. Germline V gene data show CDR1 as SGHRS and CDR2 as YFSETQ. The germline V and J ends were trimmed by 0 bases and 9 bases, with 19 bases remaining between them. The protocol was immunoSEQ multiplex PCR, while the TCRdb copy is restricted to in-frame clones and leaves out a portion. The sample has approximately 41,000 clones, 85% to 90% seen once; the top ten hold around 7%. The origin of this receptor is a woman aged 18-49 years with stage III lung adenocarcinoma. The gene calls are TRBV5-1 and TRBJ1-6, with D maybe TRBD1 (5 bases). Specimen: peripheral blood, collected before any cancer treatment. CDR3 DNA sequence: TGCGCCAGCAGCTTGGGAGGACATAAGAGGGCCGGTTCACCCCTCCACTTT. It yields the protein CASSLGGHKRAGSPLHF.